The clone carrying this T cell receptor beta chain was seen a few times. The antigen is unknown. Peripheral blood, ten milliliters per donor, was collected. Through a sample-barcoded 5' primer and a J-beta primer mix, a second PCR was run for about 6 to 11 cycles. Every cDNA molecule bore a tag from a template-switch adaptor containing 12 random nucleotides. Sequencing yielded, for each sample, at least 3 million paired-end reads carrying CDR3. Via MiXCR, TCRdb re-called the 5' RACE reads, giving one row per CDR3 protein. The sample holds approximately 1,100,000 distinct CDR3 sequences, under 45% seen once. The data derive from a study of blood T cells in healthy people across ages. Study results and limitations: Aged donors had fewer naive CD4+ cells and lower diversity than long-lived donors.

This CDR3 spans 14 amino acids. The V and J ends lost 4 bases and 8 bases respectively, with 15 bases between them. Germline CDR1 and CDR2: MGHRA and YSYEKL. Sequencing was done on a sample of blood. The source is a woman in her fifties or sixties in good health. The V call is TRBV4-1, the J call TRBJ2-1, with unresolved D. CDR3 in amino acids: CASSLSPAAYEQFF. CDR3 nucleotides: TGCGCCAGCAGCCTCTCCCCTGCCGCTTATGAGCAGTTCTTC.